The T cell receptor beta chain described here comes from a study of radiation and T cells in renal cell carcinoma. Broader study findings: From baseline, blood top tumor clonotypes peaked at 2 weeks post-radiation. In nephrectomy-only tumors, top 100 clonotypes averaged roughly 45%, versus about 54% irradiated. Dominant CDR3 motifs occupied more repertoire in irradiated than control tumors. Sampling covered only approximately 1 g of each tumor.

To note about this clone: As yet, its antigen is unknown.

Treatment denoted: 15 Gy SBRT to primary tumor, nephrectomy 4 weeks later. This CDR3 spans 17 amino acids. CDR1 and CDR2 (germline): SGHVS, FQNEAQ. Trimming took 1 base from V and 2 from J, leaving 15 bases between them. Sequencing was performed with immunoSEQ multiplex PCR; in TCRdb, only in-frame clones are kept and a portion is missing. The table has about 19,000 clones, around 63% seen once. The receptor was derived from a woman aged 70-85 years with renal cell carcinoma. The gene calls are TRBV7-8 and TRBJ1-3; possible D gene TRBD1, 5 bases. This material consisted of tumor tissue, taken from a patient whose treatment included radiotherapy and nephrectomy. For the CDR3, the DNA is TGTGCCAGCAGCTTAGTACCCGCGCAAGGGGCTGGAAACACCATATATTTT. It encodes CASSLVPAQGAGNTIYF.